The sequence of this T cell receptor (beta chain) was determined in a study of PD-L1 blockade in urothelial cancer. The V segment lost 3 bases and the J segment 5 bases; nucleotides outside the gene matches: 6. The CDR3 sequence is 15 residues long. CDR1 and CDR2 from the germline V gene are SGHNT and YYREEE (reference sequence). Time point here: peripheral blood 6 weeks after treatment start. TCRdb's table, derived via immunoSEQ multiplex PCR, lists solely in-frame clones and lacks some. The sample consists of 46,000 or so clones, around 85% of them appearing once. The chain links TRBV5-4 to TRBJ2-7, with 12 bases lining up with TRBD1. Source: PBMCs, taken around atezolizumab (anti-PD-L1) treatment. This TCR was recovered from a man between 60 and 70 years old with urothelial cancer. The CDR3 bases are TGTGCCAGCAGCTCTCCGGGACAGGGGGCCCACGAGCAGTACTTC. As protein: CASSSPGQGAHEQYF.